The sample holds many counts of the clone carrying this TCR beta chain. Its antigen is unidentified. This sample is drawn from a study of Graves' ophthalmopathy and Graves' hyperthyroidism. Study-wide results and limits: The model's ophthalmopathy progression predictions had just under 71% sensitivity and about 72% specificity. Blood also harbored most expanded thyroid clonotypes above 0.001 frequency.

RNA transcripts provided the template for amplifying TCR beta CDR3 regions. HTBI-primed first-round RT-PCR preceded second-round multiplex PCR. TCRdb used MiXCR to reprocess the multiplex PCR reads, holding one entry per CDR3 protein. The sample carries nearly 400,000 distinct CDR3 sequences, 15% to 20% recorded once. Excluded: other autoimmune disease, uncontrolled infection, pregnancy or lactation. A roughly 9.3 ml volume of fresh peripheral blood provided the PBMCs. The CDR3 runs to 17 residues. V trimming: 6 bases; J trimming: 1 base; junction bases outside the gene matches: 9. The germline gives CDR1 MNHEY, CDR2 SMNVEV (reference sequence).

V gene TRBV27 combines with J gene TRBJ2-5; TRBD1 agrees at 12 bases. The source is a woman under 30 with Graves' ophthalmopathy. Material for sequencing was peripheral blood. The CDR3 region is CASRPGQGALSQETQYF. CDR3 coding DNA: TGTGCCAGCAGACCGGGACAGGGGGCTCTATCCCAAGAGACCCAGTACTTC.